This record covers a single T cell receptor beta chain. V shed 5 bases, J shed 0 bases, and the junction held 6 bases outside the gene matches. Germline CDR1 and CDR2: SGHAT and FQDESV (reference sequence). The CDR3 runs to 16 residues. These data are taken from a study of shared clonotypes between healthy human individuals. Donors comprised healthy HIV-negative adults lacking recent acute infections or vaccinations. The protocol was immunoSEQ multiplex PCR, while the TCRdb copy is restricted to in-frame clones and leaves out a portion. This table holds about 520,000 clones, 78% found once. Source material: PBMCs. The TCR comes from a woman aged 40-49 years in good health. Some clones in this sample may be carry-over from other donors' samples. The rearrangement uses TRBV11-1 and TRBJ2-4; 8 nucleotides match TRBD1. CDR3 in DNA: TGTGCCAGCAGCCATTGGACAGGGTTAGCCAAAAACATTCAGTACTTC. Amino acids: CASSHWTGLAKNIQYF.